Shown below are 29 T cell receptor beta chains from a single sample sequenced in a study of blood T cells in healthy people across ages. Alongside a J-beta primer mix, a sample-barcoded 5' primer served in a second PCR lasting about 6 to 12 cycles. In TCRdb, the 5' RACE reads were re-called with MiXCR into one record per CDR3 protein. In the table there are hundreds of thousands of distinct CDR3 sequences, under 70% of which are singletons. The sample taken for sequencing was blood. These receptors originate from a man in his sixties in good health.

This clonotype was counted only a few times. J is TRBJ2-5 and V is TRBV12-3 or TRBV12-4, with TRBD2 matching 11 bases. The CDR3 extends over 14 amino acids. The J segment lost 11 bases and the V segment lost 4 bases, leaving 9 bases of the junction unmatched. The CDR3 nucleotides read TGTGCCAGCAGTTGGGGACTAGCGGTCAATGAGCAGTACTTC. This codes for CASSWGLAVNEQYF.

This clonotype was seen only once. The chain links TRBV7-2 to TRBJ2-5; 7 bases fit TRBD2. The J call may be faulty, since TRBJ2-7 better matches the DNA end. This CDR3 comprises 14 residues. Germline CDR1 and CDR2: SGHTA and FQGNSA. The DNA for the CDR3 is TGTGCCAGCAGCCCAGCATACCTAGCGGACGAGCAGTACTTC. Translated: CASSPAYLADEQYF.

This sequence joins TRBV5-1 and TRBJ2-5; D tentatively reads TRBD1 or TRBD2 (6 bases each). Germline V gene lookup returns CDR1 SGHRS and CDR2 YFSETQ. CDR3 length: 17 residues. Trimming removed 4 bases from V and 0 bases from J, with 19 bases in between. CDR3 sequence: CASSPGGYTGYQETQYF. The CDR3 DNA reads TGCGCCAGCAGCCCCGGGGGCTACACAGGGTACCAAGAGACCCAGTACTTC.

In its sample, this clonotype was seen a few times. V gene TRBV4-2 combines with J gene TRBJ2-7; TRBD2 aligns across 7 bases. This CDR3 contains 16 residues. V lost 0 bases to trimming and J lost 2 bases; unmatched junction nucleotides: 7. Germline CDR1 LGHNA, CDR2 YNFKEQ. This chain's CDR3 is CASSQDPQRDPYEQYF. The CDR3 DNA follows: TGTGCCAGCAGCCAAGATCCCCAGCGGGACCCCTACGAGCAGTACTTC.

The V gene is TRBV4-2, the J gene TRBJ1-6; TRBD1 aligns across 7 bases. The germline V gene has CDR1 LGHNA and CDR2 YNFKEQ. Trimming removed 3 bases from V and 7 bases from J; junction bases left unmatched: 6. CDR3 size: 15 residues. Here the CDR3 DNA reads TGTGCCAGCAGCCAGCCGGGACAGCCAAATTCACCCCTCCACTTT. Amino acid sequence: CASSQPGQPNSPLHF.

V gene TRBV28 combines with J gene TRBJ2-5; no reliable D call. The V end was cut by 10 bases, the J end by 2 bases, with 5 bases between. The CDR3 totals 10 residues. CDR1 and CDR2 (germline): MDHEN, SYDVKM. The CDR3 DNA reads as TGTGCCACATTGCAAGAGACCCAGTACTTC. This translates into CATLQETQYF.

This clonotype appeared a single time. This rearrangement joins TRBV28 to TRBJ1-5; no clear D gene. CDR1 MDHEN and CDR2 SYDVKM come from the germline V gene. The CDR3 consists of 12 residues. Trimming removed 5 bases at V and 9 bases at J, with 11 bases between. CDR3 nucleotide sequence: TGTGCCAGCAGTGAGGCCGAAGGGCCCCAGCATTTT. Translation gives CASSEAEGPQHF.

This chain links TRBV20-1 with TRBJ1-4, with 7 nucleotides matching TRBD1. The CDR3 covers 14 residues. Looked up from germline, CDR1 is DFQATT and CDR2 is SNEGSKA (reference sequence). The ends lost 6 bases at V and 6 bases at J; junction bases unmatched: 10. Here the CDR3 reads CSAGTAHSDEKLFF. CDR3 nucleotides: TGCAGTGCGGGGACAGCACATTCGGATGAAAAACTGTTTTTT.

The chain links TRBV3-1 to TRBJ2-7; 14 bases align to TRBD2. Germline lookup yields CDR1 LGHDT and CDR2 YNNKEL (reference sequence). This CDR3 comprises 17 residues. V lost 4 bases, J lost 2 bases, and 7 bases stayed unmatched. The DNA of the CDR3 is TGTGCCAGCAGCCTCGGACTAGCGGGGGGCTATCCCTACGAGCAGTACTTC. Translating gives CASSLGLAGGYPYEQYF.

This clonotype was observed a handful of times. The chain couples TRBV28 to TRBJ1-2; no firm D call. Between the trimmed V and J ends, which lost 0 bases and 1 base, there was a span of 6 bases. The CDR3 has 14 amino acids. Germline values: CDR1 MDHEN, CDR2 SYDVKM. The DNA for the CDR3 is TGTGCCAGCAGTTTATGGATGGATAACTATGGCTACACCTTC. Translating gives CASSLWMDNYGYTF.

CDR3 in DNA: TGTGCCAGTCGGGAGGGGGCAAGAGGGGCAGATACGCAGTATTTT. It encodes CASREGARGADTQYF. This chain joins TRBV2 and TRBJ2-3; D possibly corresponds to TRBD2 (8 bases). The V and J ends lost 9 bases and 4 bases respectively, with 20 bases between them. Germline assignment: CDR1 SNHLY and CDR2 FYNNEI. This CDR3 has 15 residues.

The chain employs TRBV6-2 or TRBV6-3 and TRBJ1-5; TRBD1 agrees at 7 bases. Germline CDR1 and CDR2: MNHEY and SVGEGT. Trimming cost V 2 bases and J 6 bases; bases outside gene matches: 10. The CDR3 sequence is 16 residues long. CDR3 bases: TGTGCCAGCAGTTACGGGAAGACAGGGTGGTTTCAGCCCCAGCATTTT. It is translated as CASSYGKTGWFQPQHF.

The chain uses TRBV2 and TRBJ2-1; D unresolved. V was trimmed by 6 bases and J by 8 bases, leaving 8 bases between them. Germline lookup yields CDR1 SNHLY and CDR2 FYNNEI. The CDR3 is 11 residues long. CDR3 region: CASRRLDEQFF. As DNA, the CDR3 is TGTGCCAGCAGGCGGCTCGATGAGCAGTTCTTC.

The chain carries TRBV5-6 and TRBJ2-4; TRBD2 is a possible D gene (6 bases). The J call may be in error: the DNA end matches TRBJ2-5 better. In germline, CDR1 is SGHDT, CDR2 YYEEEE. The CDR3 has 14 amino acids. Written as DNA, the CDR3 is TGTGCCAGCACCCTCCGCGGGGTGGGGGAGACCCAGTACTTC. Translation: CASTLRGVGETQYF.

This clonotype was counted only a few times. The chain links TRBV12-3 or TRBV12-4 to TRBJ1-2, with D unresolved. Trimming cost V 4 bases and J 5 bases, with 17 bases left between them. The CDR3 contains 15 residues. DNA for the CDR3: TGTGCCAGCAGTTCGGCCAGCGAGGGAAGATATGGCTACACCTTC. Translated: CASSSASEGRYGYTF.

Only a few counts were recorded for this clonotype. The chain employs TRBV11-1 and TRBJ1-2; 8 positions agree with TRBD1. Germline V gene data show CDR1 as SGHAT and CDR2 as FQDESV (reference sequence). V dropped 5 bases and J dropped 5; count of bases not matched to a gene: 10. The CDR3 covers 15 residues. CDR3 nucleotide sequence: TGTGCCAGCAGCCCCCGACAGGGGATTGAGTATGGCTACACCTTC. Translated: CASSPRQGIEYGYTF.

J is TRBJ2-7 and V is TRBV4-1, with D perhaps assigned TRBD1 or TRBD2 (6 bases each). CDR3 size: 14 residues. The V end lost 1 base, the J end lost 5 bases, and 12 bases lay between the germline ends. Germline values: CDR1 MGHRA, CDR2 YSYEKL. CDR3 in amino acids: CASSQVWGANEQYF. The CDR3 coding sequence is TGCGCCAGCAGCCAAGTCTGGGGGGCGAACGAGCAGTACTTC.

This clonotype turned up a few times. The genes are TRBV20-1 and TRBJ1-2; D is possibly TRBD1 (5 bases). The CDR3 covers 13 residues. CDR1 DFQATT and CDR2 SNEGSKA come from the germline V gene (reference sequence). V was pared by 6 bases and J by 1 base, with 12 bases between. The CDR3 region has the DNA TGCAGTGCGACCCAGACAGTTAACTATGGCTACACCTTC. It translates to CSATQTVNYGYTF.

Note on this clonotype: One end of the junction fails to match germline, which may point to a read error. The rearrangement uses TRBV7-9 and TRBJ2-5; 14 nucleotides agree with TRBD2. This CDR3 contains 16 residues. Looked up from germline, CDR1 is SEHNR and CDR2 is FQNEAQ (reference sequence). The CDR3 spells CAGSAGLAGDVETQYF. The CDR3 bases are TGTGCCGGCAGCGCGGGACTAGCGGGAGACGTGGAGACCCAGTACTTC.

The chain combines TRBV6-1 with TRBJ1-5, with D possibly TRBD1 on 6 matching bases. Germline loops: CDR1 MNHNS, CDR2 SASEGT. This CDR3 comprises 15 residues. Deletions cut 5 bases from V and 4 bases from J, with 15 bases between. CDR3 nucleotides: TGTGCCAGCAGTCCCCGGGGGGCTGGGAATCAGCCCCAGCATTTT. Translating gives CASSPRGAGNQPQHF.

This clonotype has more than one count but fewer than ten. The chain employs TRBV20-1 and TRBJ2-1; TRBD2 is a possible D gene (6 bases). Trimming took 1 base from V and 8 from J, leaving 21 bases between them. The CDR3 is 16 amino acids. Germline V CDR1 and CDR2: DFQATT, SNEGSKA (reference sequence). The CDR3 region has the DNA TGCAGTGCTAGAGGTTCGGGGGTCCCTAGCGAGTATGAGCAGTTCTTC. Protein product: CSARGSGVPSEYEQFF.

A remark on this clonotype: The junction departs from the called germline gene at one end, perhaps through a read error. The chain couples TRBV29-1 to TRBJ2-1; TRBD1 might be the D (6 bases). CDR1 and CDR2 from the germline V gene are SQVTM and ANQGSEA. This CDR3 region has 14 residues. CDR3 protein: CSALVAGANNEQFF. The DNA of the CDR3 is TGTAGCGCCTTGGTGGCAGGGGCAAACAATGAGCAGTTCTTC.

This chain connects TRBV6-5 to TRBJ1-5, with D unclear. V dropped 4 bases and J dropped 6 bases, with 7 bases sitting between them. The CDR3 covers 12 residues. Germline V gene lookup returns CDR1 MNHEY and CDR2 SVGAGI. Here the CDR3 reads CASSLKGQPQHF. The CDR3 bases are TGTGCCAGCAGTTTAAAGGGTCAGCCCCAGCATTTT.

This clonotype was found a few times. The chain couples TRBV6-1 to TRBJ2-1; 7 positions match TRBD1. The germline V gene encodes CDR1 MNHNS and CDR2 SASEGT. Trimming removed 6 bases from V and 7 bases from J; junction bases left unmatched: 6. This CDR3 spans 13 amino acids. CDR3 bases: TGTGCCAGCAGCCTACAGGGGTGGAATGAGCAGTTCTTC. It specifies CASSLQGWNEQFF.

The CDR3 nucleotides are TGTGCCAGCAGCCCTGCCTTCCTAGCACCCAATGAGCAGTTCTTC. Translating it yields CASSPAFLAPNEQFF. V is TRBV5-5 and J is TRBJ2-1; weak D call: TRBD2 (5 bases). This CDR3 has 15 residues. With 4 bases removed from V and 6 bases from J, the gap between germline ends came to 17 bases. Per the germline V gene, CDR1 is SGHKS and CDR2 is YYEKEE (reference sequence).

This chain connects TRBV10-3 to TRBJ2-5; D might be TRBD2 (5 bases). Germline CDR1 reads ENHRY; CDR2 reads SYGVKD. Trimming left V 4 bases short and J 5 bases short, with 14 bases between. The CDR3 length is 14 residues. In nucleotides, the CDR3 is TGTGCCATCAGTGTCCGGGGTACGGGGGAGACCCAGTACTTC. As protein: CAISVRGTGETQYF.

This clonotype has ten or more counts. The chain is built from TRBV29-1 and TRBJ1-1; 8 bases match TRBD1. Germline trimming cut 1 base from V and 3 bases from J; bases unmatched to any gene: 4. This CDR3 is 14 amino acids long. Germline V gene lookup returns CDR1 SQVTM and CDR2 ANQGSEA. In DNA form, the CDR3 reads TGCAGCGTTGAAGGCGGACAGGGATACACTGAAGCTTTCTTT. Its translation is CSVEGGQGYTEAFF.

This clonotype was observed a single time. This sequence joins TRBV4-1 and TRBJ2-3; D unresolved. The CDR3 consists of 13 residues. V shed 5 bases and J shed 4 bases, with 10 bases lying between them. CDR1 is MGHRA and CDR2 is YSYEKL in the germline V gene. This CDR3 is CASSYTTADTQYF. The CDR3 nucleotides are TGCGCCAGCAGCTACACGACGGCAGATACGCAGTATTTT.

This clonotype has only a few counts. The gene calls are TRBV27 and TRBJ1-2, with 7 positions matching TRBD1. The germline gives CDR1 MNHEY, CDR2 SMNVEV (reference sequence). The J segment lost 7 bases and the V segment lost 8 bases, leaving 13 bases of the junction unmatched. The length of the CDR3 is 14 residues. The CDR3 DNA reads as TGTGCCAGCGGAACCCGCGACAGGGTTCGTGGCTACACCTTC. Its translation: CASGTRDRVRGYTF.